The 29 T cell receptor beta chains presented below share a single source sample, sequenced in a study of CXCR3-negative and CXCR3-positive naive CD8 T cells. General observations from the study: More hydrophobic TRB CDR3s were found in CXCR3-positive naive cells than in CXCR3-negative naive cells.

Libraries were UMI-labeled 5' RACE TRB cDNA. Reanalyzing the 5' RACE reads, TCRdb keeps one entry per CDR3 protein, without DNA. This sample's clone table lists about 150,000 distinct CDR3 sequences. These TCRs are of unknown antigen specificity. Sequenced sample: naive CXCR3+ CD8+ T cells from blood. As for subset: CD45RO-CCR7+CD27+CD95- naive CD8+ T cells expressing CXCR3 (TNR3+). The receptors were sampled from a human donor in good health. Some clones in this sample may be carry-over from other donors' samples.

The chain recombines TRBV7-9 with TRBJ2-7; TCRdb outputs TRBD1, but without DNA this stays unchecked. The CDR3 runs to 15 residues. Germline CDR1 reads SEHNR; CDR2 reads FQNEAQ (reference sequence). The CDR3 here is CASSLGRGLTYEQYF.

CDR3 in amino acids: CASSLDRWNTEAFF. The chain combines TRBV5-1 with TRBJ1-1. This CDR3 has 14 residues. Germline V CDR1 and CDR2: SGHRS, YFSETQ.

The chain recombines TRBV3-1 with TRBJ2-2. The CDR3 sequence is 16 residues long. Germline V lookup: CDR1 LGHDT, CDR2 YNNKEL (reference sequence). CDR3 in amino acids: CASSLFSSANTGELFF.

This chain links TRBV7-3 with TRBJ2-2. CDR1 is SGHTA and CDR2 is FQGTGA in the germline V gene. The CDR3 runs to 13 residues. The CDR3 sequence is CASSLGDPGELFF.

This sequence joins TRBV7-2 and TRBJ2-7. There are 14 residues in the CDR3. Germline loops: CDR1 SGHTA, CDR2 FQGNSA. CDR3 residues: CASSLVAFSYEQYF.

The rearrangement joins TRBV12-3 or TRBV12-4 to TRBJ2-1; TCRdb indicates TRBD1, and absent DNA this call remains unverified. The CDR3 has 14 amino acids. CDR3 sequence: CASSFGGLGNEQFF.

The rearrangement joins TRBV12-3 or TRBV12-4 to TRBJ1-1. This CDR3 is 16 amino acids long. The CDR3 here is CASSLGGESMNTEAFF.

CDR3 region: CSARTYLGSSEMATDTQYF. The rearrangement links TRBV20-1 to TRBJ2-3; TCRdb gives TRBD2 as the D gene, but with no DNA this cannot be confirmed. Germline V gives CDR1 DFQATT, CDR2 SNEGSKA (reference sequence). The CDR3 sequence is 19 residues long.

The chain has TRBV10-3 and TRBJ1-1. CDR1 ENHRY and CDR2 SYGVKD come from the germline V gene. CDR3 size: 15 residues. The chain's CDR3 is CAISESEVRNTEAFF.

The V gene is TRBV9, the J gene TRBJ2-7; lacking DNA, the TRBD1 call made by TCRdb goes unchecked. Looked up from germline, CDR1 is SGDLS and CDR2 is YYNGEE. The CDR3 extends over 17 amino acids. The CDR3 protein is CASSPEGQSDPLYEQYF.

The J gene is TRBJ1-1, the V gene TRBV12-5; TCRdb returns TRBD1, unconfirmable since there is no DNA. CDR3 length: 14 amino acids. Germline values: CDR1 LGHNT, CDR2 FRNRAP. The CDR3 protein is CASGLGTGNTEAFF.

The CDR3 loop reads CASSYHRTGSPGANVLTF. The rearrangement links TRBV6-2 or TRBV6-3 to TRBJ2-6; TCRdb returns TRBD1, unconfirmable since there is no DNA. The germline gives CDR1 MNHEY, CDR2 SVGEGT. The CDR3 spans 18 residues.

The chain uses TRBV29-1 and TRBJ2-7; TCRdb picks TRBD1, but there is no DNA to check that call. This CDR3 has 15 residues. Per the germline V gene, CDR1 is SQVTM and CDR2 is ANQGSEA. CDR3 residues: CSVPVRGGHSYEQYF.

CDR3 region: CASSYDRNNEQFF. J is TRBJ2-1 and V is TRBV6-2 or TRBV6-3. Germline V gene sequence: CDR1 MNHEY, CDR2 SVGEGT. The CDR3 has 13 amino acids.

The gene calls are TRBV7-3 and TRBJ1-6. CDR3 length: 13 residues. The germline CDR1 and CDR2 sequences are SGHTA and FQGTGA. The CDR3 sequence: CASSPVPNSPLHF.

The chain uses TRBV21-1 and TRBJ2-1; TCRdb lists TRBD1, though no DNA is available to test this call. TRBV21-1 constitutes a pseudogene. The CDR3 has 20 residues. CDR3 sequence: CASRKKRGPESPNNYNEQFF.

The chain combines TRBV14 with TRBJ2-7. The germline CDR1 and CDR2 sequences are SGHDN and FVKESK. This CDR3 is built from 14 residues. The CDR3 protein is CASSPTGAGYEQYF.

The chain links TRBV4-2 to TRBJ2-7; TCRdb indicates TRBD1, and absent DNA this call remains unverified. The CDR3 covers 18 residues. Germline values: CDR1 LGHNA, CDR2 YNFKEQ. The CDR3: CASSQEATLTGETYEQYF.

The chain uses TRBV4-1 and TRBJ2-7; there is no DNA to check the TCRdb D call of TRBD2. The CDR3 extends over 17 amino acids. CDR1 and CDR2 (germline): MGHRA, YSYEKL. The CDR3 is CASSQDLLAELLYEQYF.

The rearrangement links TRBV10-1 to TRBJ1-1; the TCRdb D gene call, TRBD1, has no DNA to confirm it. Germline CDR1 and CDR2: WNHNN and SYGVQD (reference sequence). The CDR3 totals 12 residues. The CDR3 sequence: CKQRQGNTEAFF.

This sequence joins TRBV29-1 and TRBJ1-1; TCRdb indicates TRBD1, and absent DNA this call remains unverified. CDR1 is SQVTM and CDR2 is ANQGSEA in the germline V gene. The CDR3 runs 13 residues. CDR3 amino acids: CSGHGQGNTEAFF.

This chain uses TRBV20-1 with TRBJ2-3; TCRdb returns TRBD1, unconfirmable since there is no DNA. CDR1 and CDR2 (germline): DFQATT, SNEGSKA (reference sequence). This CDR3 has 12 amino acids. The CDR3 sequence is CSALPPPGTQYF.

The V and J genes are TRBV20-1 and TRBJ1-2; the TRBD1 assignment by TCRdb is unverifiable without DNA. CDR1 DFQATT and CDR2 SNEGSKA come from the germline V gene (reference sequence). This CDR3 spans 13 amino acids. CDR3 in amino acids: CSARDPTAQGYTF.

The gene calls are TRBV21-1 and TRBJ2-7; TCRdb returns TRBD1, unconfirmable since there is no DNA. TRBV21-1 is a listed pseudogene. This CDR3 has 14 amino acids. CDR3 sequence reads: CASQKQDISCEKYF.

The V call is TRBV7-9, the J call TRBJ2-7. The V gene's germline CDR1 is SEHNR and CDR2 FQNEAQ (reference sequence). This CDR3 comprises 14 residues. CDR3 protein: CASSLASILYEQYF. The full variable domain, with the rest looked up from reference TRBV7-9 and TRBJ2-7, is DTGVSQNPRHKITKRGQNVTFRCDPISEHNRLYWYRQTLGQGPEFLTYFQNEAQLEKSRLLSDRFSAERPKGSFSTLEIQRTEQGDSAMYLCASSLASILYEQYFGPGTRLTVT.

The chain employs TRBV11-3 and TRBJ2-3; the TCRdb call, TRBD2, lacks DNA for checking. This CDR3 spans 15 amino acids. Germline V gives CDR1 SGHNT, CDR2 YENEEA. CDR3 region: CASSGDSRFTDTQYF.

The chain recombines TRBV28 with TRBJ2-5; there is no DNA to check the TCRdb D call of TRBD1. Per the germline V gene, CDR1 is MDHEN and CDR2 is SYDVKM. This CDR3 comprises 16 residues. CDR3 residues: CASSSLTGGSQETQYF.

The V gene is TRBV13, the J gene TRBJ2-7. This CDR3 region has 15 residues. The germline CDR1 and CDR2 sequences are PRHDT and FYEKMQ (reference sequence). This CDR3 is CASSLDPAVTYEQYF. Combining the CDR3 with reference TRBV13 and TRBJ2-7 gives the whole variable domain AAGVIQSPRHLIKEKRETATLKCYPIPRHDTVYWYQQGPGQDPQFLISFYEKMQSDKGSIPDRFSAQQFSDYHSELNMSSLELGDSALYFCASSLDPAVTYEQYFGPGTRLTVT.

The CDR3 loop reads CASSFLGVWSGELFF. The gene calls are TRBV28 and TRBJ2-2; without DNA, the TCRdb call of TRBD1 cannot be checked. Germline V gene sequence: CDR1 MDHEN, CDR2 SYDVKM. CDR3 length equals 15 residues.